A single sample is the source of the 14 T cell receptor beta chains below, sequenced in a study of identical twins. Each CDR3 protein is one row after TCRdb ran MiXCR on the 5' RACE reads. The data contain approximately 230,000 distinct CDR3 sequences, over 5.5% of them seen just once; the ten biggest clones take up just over 14%. This sample was also put to use in a study of T cells expressing NK-cell markers.

What was sequenced was CD8+ T cells sorted from blood. These receptors were collected from a woman aged 18-29 years in good health.

There are many counts of this clonotype. This sequence joins TRBV12-3 or TRBV12-4 and TRBJ2-1; D unclear. V lost 3 bases and J 5 bases, leaving 11 bases between the germline ends. There are 14 residues in the CDR3. The CDR3 loop is CASSFAPPDNEQFF. In DNA form, the CDR3 reads TGTGCCAGCAGTTTTGCTCCCCCCGACAATGAGCAGTTCTTC.

The rearrangement uses TRBV5-8 and TRBJ1-5; no definite D call. The CDR3 is made up of 17 amino acids. The germline V and J ends were trimmed by 0 bases and 0 bases, with 13 bases remaining between them. Per the germline V gene, CDR1 is SGHTS and CDR2 is YDEGEE. The CDR3: CASSLDPWEYSNQPQHF. DNA of the CDR3: TGTGCCAGCAGCTTGGATCCCTGGGAGTATAGCAATCAGCCCCAGCATTTT.

Many counts were recorded for this clonotype. The chain is built from TRBV12-5 and TRBJ2-1, with TRBD2 matching 14 bases. Looked up from germline, CDR1 is LGHNT and CDR2 is FRNRAP. The CDR3 is made up of 18 amino acids. V lost 7 bases, J lost 2 bases, and 10 bases stayed unmatched. The CDR3: CASDETSGRAGAYNEQFF. CDR3 nucleotides: TGTGCTAGTGACGAGACTAGCGGGAGGGCCGGGGCCTACAATGAGCAGTTCTTC. The complete variable domain, with remaining parts taken from reference TRBV12-5 and TRBJ2-1, reads DARVTQTPRHKVTEMGQEVTMRCQPILGHNTVFWYRQTMMQGLELLAYFRNRAPLDDSGMPKDRFSAEMPDATLATLKIQPSEPRDSAVYFCASDETSGRAGAYNEQFFGPGTRLTVL.

The gene calls are TRBV3-1 and TRBJ2-3; 12 bases map to TRBD2. CDR3 length: 16 residues. Germline V gene data show CDR1 as LGHDT and CDR2 as YNNKEL (reference sequence). The junction had 6 bases not matched to a gene; V was cut back by 0 bases and J by 8 bases. CDR3 region: CASSQDPGLAGLTQYF. Written as DNA, the CDR3 is TGTGCCAGCAGCCAAGACCCGGGACTAGCGGGTCTTACGCAGTATTTT.

As DNA, the CDR3 is TGTGCCAGCAGCGAGACACCGGAAAAACTGTTTTTT. Its translation: CASSETPEKLFF. The chain combines TRBV5-4 with TRBJ1-4; D uncertain. The CDR3 covers 12 residues. Per the germline V gene, CDR1 is SGHNT and CDR2 is YYREEE (reference sequence). V lost 4 bases to trimming and J lost 8 bases, with 9 bases between them.

This clonotype was detected a few times. V usage is TRBV4-3 and J usage is TRBJ2-3; 12 bases are shared with TRBD2. Trimming cost V 4 bases and J 2 bases; bases outside gene matches: 4. The CDR3 consists of 16 residues. Germline assignment: CDR1 LGHNA and CDR2 YSLEER. This chain's CDR3 is CASSPWTSGDTDTQYF. The DNA for the CDR3 is TGCGCCAGCAGCCCATGGACTAGCGGGGACACAGATACGCAGTATTTT.

This clonotype showed up just a few times. The V call is TRBV6-5, the J call TRBJ2-1; 7 positions agree with TRBD2. The CDR3 runs 16 residues. The V gene's germline CDR1 is MNHEY and CDR2 SVGAGI. J gave up 6 bases and V 1 base, and 9 bases lay outside the gene matches. The CDR3 sequence: CASSYWVGGVGNEQFF. CDR3 DNA: TGTGCCAGCAGTTACTGGGTGGGGGGGGTGGGCAATGAGCAGTTCTTC.

The chain has TRBV13 and TRBJ2-1; D call uncertain. This CDR3 is built from 15 residues. Germline-derived CDR1 and CDR2 are PRHDT and FYEKMQ (reference sequence). V gave up 3 bases and J gave up 0 bases, with 9 bases separating them. Here the CDR3 DNA reads TGTGCCAGCAGCTTGGCCTCGAGCTCCTACAATGAGCAGTTCTTC. Translated, it gives CASSLASSSYNEQFF.

This clonotype was counted a few times. The chain has TRBV6-4 and TRBJ2-1, with D perhaps TRBD1 or TRBD2 (5 bases each). This CDR3 spans 15 amino acids. Germline CDR1 reads MRHNA; CDR2 reads SNTAGT. Trimming took off 1 base at V and 5 bases at J, with 12 bases between the two ends. CDR3 protein: CASSDFSRGHNEQFF. In DNA, the CDR3 is TGTGCCAGCAGTGACTTCAGTAGGGGACACAATGAGCAGTTCTTC.

This clonotype was counted at least ten times. This chain links TRBV12-3 or TRBV12-4 with TRBJ2-1, with D uncertain. Trimming stripped 3 bases from V and 9 bases from J, with 9 bases between. The CDR3 runs to 12 residues. The CDR3 bases are TGTGCCAGCAGTTTGCGGCAGGCTGAGCAGTTCTTC. Translated: CASSLRQAEQFF.

The chain recombines TRBV12-3 or TRBV12-4 with TRBJ2-1; 11 bases line up with TRBD2. V lost 5 bases and J lost 9; bases outside the gene matches: 6. The CDR3 is made up of 14 amino acids. The CDR3 DNA reads as TGTGCCAGCAGTCCTAGCGGGAGGACCGTTGAGCAGTTCTTC. This encodes CASSPSGRTVEQFF.

J is TRBJ2-3 and V is TRBV27; D perhaps matches TRBD2 (5 bases). There are 13 residues in the CDR3. Germline CDR1 MNHEY, CDR2 SMNVEV (reference sequence). The V gene lost 5 bases and the J gene lost 5 bases, with 11 bases spanning the gap. The CDR3 coding sequence is TGTGCCAGCAGTGGGCCAGCGGTAGATACGCAGTATTTT. It codes for CASSGPAVDTQYF.

The V gene is TRBV2, the J gene TRBJ1-1; D gene uncertain. This CDR3 spans 11 amino acids. V lost 10 bases, J lost 6 bases, and 12 bases lay in between. CDR1 is SNHLY and CDR2 is FYNNEI in the germline V gene. Here the CDR3 DNA reads TGTGCCACATCTCCCCGGGCTGAAGCTTTCTTT. This sequence encodes CATSPRAEAFF.

In DNA form, the CDR3 reads TGTGCCAGCTATGAGGGAGCTTTGAACACTGAAGCTTTCTTT. Amino acid sequence: CASYEGALNTEAFF. The gene calls are TRBV6-1 and TRBJ1-1; no firm D call. CDR1 and CDR2 from the germline V gene are MNHNS and SASEGT. CDR3 length: 14 amino acids. V lost 8 bases and J lost 0, with 13 bases in between.